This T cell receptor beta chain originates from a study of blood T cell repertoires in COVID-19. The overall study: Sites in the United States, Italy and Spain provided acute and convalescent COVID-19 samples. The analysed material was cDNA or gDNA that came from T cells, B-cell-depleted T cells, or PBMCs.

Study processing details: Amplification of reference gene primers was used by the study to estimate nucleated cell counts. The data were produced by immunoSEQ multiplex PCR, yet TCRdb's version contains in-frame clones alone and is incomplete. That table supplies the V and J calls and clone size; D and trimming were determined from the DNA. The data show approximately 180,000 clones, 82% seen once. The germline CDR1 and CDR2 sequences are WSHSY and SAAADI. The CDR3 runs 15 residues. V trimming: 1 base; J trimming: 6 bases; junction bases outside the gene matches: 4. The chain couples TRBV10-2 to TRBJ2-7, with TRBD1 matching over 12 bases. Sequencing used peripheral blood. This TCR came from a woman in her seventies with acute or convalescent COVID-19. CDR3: CASSEWGQGASEQYF. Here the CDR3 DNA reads TGCGCCAGCAGTGAGTGGGGACAGGGGGCGAGCGAGCAGTACTTC.